What follows is one TCR beta chain and its context. The sample comes from a study of shared T cell receptors in the human thymus. TCRdb keeps only in-frame clones here, not all; method: immunoSEQ multiplex PCR. This sample has roughly 560,000 clones, with about 80% found just once. Germline V gene lookup returns CDR1 LGHNA and CDR2 YSLEER. V lost 0 bases and J lost 0; bases outside the gene matches: 3. The CDR3 is made up of 16 amino acids. This sample was shared with a second study, whose subject was human thymus T cells. According to that study: The people who donated were healthy Finnish babies having corrective surgery for congenital heart defects. Highly overlapping thymic repertoires in unrelated individuals were reported by related research.

Sequences were obtained from thymocytes. This clonotype was obtained from a boy less than two years old with a congenital heart defect. The gene calls are TRBV4-3 and TRBJ2-3, with 7 bases identical to TRBD2. The CDR3 loop is CASSQEVSGSTDTQYF. The CDR3 nucleotides are TGCGCCAGCAGCCAAGAGGTTAGCGGGAGCACAGATACGCAGTATTTT.